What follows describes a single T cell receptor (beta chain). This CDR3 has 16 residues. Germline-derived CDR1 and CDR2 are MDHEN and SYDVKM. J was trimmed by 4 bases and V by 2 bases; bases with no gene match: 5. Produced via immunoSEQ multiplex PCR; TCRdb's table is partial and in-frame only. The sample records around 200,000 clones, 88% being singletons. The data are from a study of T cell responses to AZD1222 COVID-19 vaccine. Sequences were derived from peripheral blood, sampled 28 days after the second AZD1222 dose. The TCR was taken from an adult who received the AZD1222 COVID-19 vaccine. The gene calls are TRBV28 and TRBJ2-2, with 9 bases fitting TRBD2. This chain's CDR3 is CASSLSMGLATGELFF. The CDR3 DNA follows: TGTGCCAGCAGTTTAAGTATGGGACTAGCCACCGGGGAGCTGTTTTTT.